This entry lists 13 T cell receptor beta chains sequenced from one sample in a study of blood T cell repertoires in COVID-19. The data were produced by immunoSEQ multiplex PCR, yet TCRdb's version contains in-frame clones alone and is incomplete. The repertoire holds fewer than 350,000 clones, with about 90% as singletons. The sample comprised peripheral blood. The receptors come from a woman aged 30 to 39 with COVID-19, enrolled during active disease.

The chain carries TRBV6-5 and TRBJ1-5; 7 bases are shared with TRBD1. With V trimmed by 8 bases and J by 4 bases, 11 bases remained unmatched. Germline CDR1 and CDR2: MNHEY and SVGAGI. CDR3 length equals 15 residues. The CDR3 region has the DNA TGTGCCAGCCAAGGGGGCGGCTTATTAAATCAGCCCCAGCATTTT. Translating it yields CASQGGGLLNQPQHF.

The CDR3 nucleotides read TGTGCCAGCAGGGTGGCAGAACAAAAACCCTACAATGAGCAGTTCTTC. Amino acids: CASRVAEQKPYNEQFF. V gene TRBV5-4 combines with J gene TRBJ2-1; D is ambiguous. Trimming shortened V by 5 bases and J by 2 bases, and 17 bases separated the two germline ends. The CDR3 spans 16 residues. CDR1 is SGHNT and CDR2 is YYREEE in the germline V gene (reference sequence).

The CDR3 loop reads CASKPGGHTEAFF. The CDR3 DNA is TGTGCCAGCAAACCGGGAGGGCACACTGAAGCTTTCTTT. This sequence joins TRBV6-6 and TRBJ1-1; D gene uncertain. V was clipped by 7 bases and J by 3 bases, with 12 bases between them. Germline CDR1 is MNHNY and CDR2 is SVGAGI (reference sequence). The CDR3 is 13 amino acids.

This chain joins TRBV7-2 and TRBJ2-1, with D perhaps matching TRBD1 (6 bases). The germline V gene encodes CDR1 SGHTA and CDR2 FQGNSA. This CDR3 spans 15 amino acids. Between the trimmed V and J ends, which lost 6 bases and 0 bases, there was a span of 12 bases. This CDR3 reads CASSGGGSSYNEQFF. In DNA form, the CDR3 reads TGTGCCAGCAGTGGGGGCGGTAGCTCCTACAATGAGCAGTTCTTC.

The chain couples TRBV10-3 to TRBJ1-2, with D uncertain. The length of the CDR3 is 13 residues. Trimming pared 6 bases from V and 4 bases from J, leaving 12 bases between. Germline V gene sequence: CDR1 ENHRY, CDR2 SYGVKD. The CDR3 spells CAISGDATYGYTF. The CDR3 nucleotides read TGTGCCATCAGCGGAGACGCTACCTATGGCTACACCTTC.

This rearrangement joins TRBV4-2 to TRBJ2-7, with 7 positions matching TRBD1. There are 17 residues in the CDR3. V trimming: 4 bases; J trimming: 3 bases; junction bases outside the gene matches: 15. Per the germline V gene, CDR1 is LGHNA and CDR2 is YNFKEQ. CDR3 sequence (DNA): TGTGCCAGCAGCCCGGTAGGGACAGATAATTACCGCTACGAGCAGTACTTC. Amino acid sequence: CASSPVGTDNYRYEQYF.

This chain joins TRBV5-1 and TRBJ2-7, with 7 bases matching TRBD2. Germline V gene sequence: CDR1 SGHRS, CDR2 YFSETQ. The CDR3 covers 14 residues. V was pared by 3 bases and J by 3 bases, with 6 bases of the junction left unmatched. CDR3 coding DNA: TGCGCCAGCAGCTGGGAGGGACTAAACTACGAGCAGTACTTC. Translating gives CASSWEGLNYEQYF.

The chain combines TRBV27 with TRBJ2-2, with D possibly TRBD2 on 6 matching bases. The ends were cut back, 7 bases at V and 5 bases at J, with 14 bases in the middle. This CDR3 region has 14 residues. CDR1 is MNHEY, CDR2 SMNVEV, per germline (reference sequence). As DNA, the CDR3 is TGTGCCAGCAACGGGATCGGGGGAACCGGGGAGCTGTTTTTT. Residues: CASNGIGGTGELFF.

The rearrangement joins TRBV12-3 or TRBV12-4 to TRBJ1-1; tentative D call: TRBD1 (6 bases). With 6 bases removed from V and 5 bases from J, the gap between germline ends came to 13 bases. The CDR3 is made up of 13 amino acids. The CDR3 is CASSWGGPTEAFF. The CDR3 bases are TGTGCCAGCAGCTGGGGGGGGCCTACTGAAGCTTTCTTT.

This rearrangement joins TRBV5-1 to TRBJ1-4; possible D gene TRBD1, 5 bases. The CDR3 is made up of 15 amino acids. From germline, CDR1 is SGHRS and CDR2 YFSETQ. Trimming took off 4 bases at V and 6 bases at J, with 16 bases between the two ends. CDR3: CASSLEGRGHEKLFF. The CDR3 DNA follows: TGCGCCAGCAGCCTGGAGGGGCGGGGACATGAAAAACTGTTTTTT.

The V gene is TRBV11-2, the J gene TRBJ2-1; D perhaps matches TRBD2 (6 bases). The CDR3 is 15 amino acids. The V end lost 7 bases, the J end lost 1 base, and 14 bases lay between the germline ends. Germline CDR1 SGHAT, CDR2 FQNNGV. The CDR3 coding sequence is TGTGCCAGCAACCTCGGGCGGGAATCCTACAATGAGCAGTTCTTC. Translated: CASNLGRESYNEQFF.

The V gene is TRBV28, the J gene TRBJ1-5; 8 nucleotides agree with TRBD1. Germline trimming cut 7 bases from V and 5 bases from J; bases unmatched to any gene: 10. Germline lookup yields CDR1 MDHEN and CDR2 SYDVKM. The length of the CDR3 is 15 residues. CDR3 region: CASTNRGIGDQPQHF. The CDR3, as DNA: TGTGCCAGCACAAACAGGGGGATTGGGGATCAGCCCCAGCATTTT.

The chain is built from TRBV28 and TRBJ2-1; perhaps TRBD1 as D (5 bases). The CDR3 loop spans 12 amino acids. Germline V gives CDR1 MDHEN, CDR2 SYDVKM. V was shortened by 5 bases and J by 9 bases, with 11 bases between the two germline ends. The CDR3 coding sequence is TGTGCCAGCAGTACCCCAGGGCTTGAGCAGTTCTTC. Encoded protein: CASSTPGLEQFF.